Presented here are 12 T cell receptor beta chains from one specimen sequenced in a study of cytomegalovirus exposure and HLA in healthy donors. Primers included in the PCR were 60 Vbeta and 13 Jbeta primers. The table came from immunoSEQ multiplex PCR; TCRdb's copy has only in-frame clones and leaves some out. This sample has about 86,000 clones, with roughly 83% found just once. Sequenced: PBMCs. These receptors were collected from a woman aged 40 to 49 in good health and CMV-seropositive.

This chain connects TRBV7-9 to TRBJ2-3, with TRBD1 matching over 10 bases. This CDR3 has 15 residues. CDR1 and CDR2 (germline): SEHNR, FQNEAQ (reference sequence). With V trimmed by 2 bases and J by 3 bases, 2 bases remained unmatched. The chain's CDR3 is CASSLRDRGTDTQYF. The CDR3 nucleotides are TGTGCCAGCAGCTTACGGGACAGGGGTACAGATACGCAGTATTTT.

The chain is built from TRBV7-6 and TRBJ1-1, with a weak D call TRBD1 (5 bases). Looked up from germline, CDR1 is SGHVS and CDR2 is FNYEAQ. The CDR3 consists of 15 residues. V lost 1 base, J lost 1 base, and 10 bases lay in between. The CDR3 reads CASSLGEGPNTEAFF. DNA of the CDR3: TGTGCCAGCAGCTTAGGGGAGGGGCCGAACACTGAAGCTTTCTTT. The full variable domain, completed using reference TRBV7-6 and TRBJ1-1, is GAGVSQSPRYKVTKRGQDVALRCDPISGHVSLYWYRQALGQGPEFLTYFNYEAQQDKSGLPNDRFSAERPEGSISTLTIQRTEQRDSAMYRCASSLGEGPNTEAFFGQGTRLTVV.

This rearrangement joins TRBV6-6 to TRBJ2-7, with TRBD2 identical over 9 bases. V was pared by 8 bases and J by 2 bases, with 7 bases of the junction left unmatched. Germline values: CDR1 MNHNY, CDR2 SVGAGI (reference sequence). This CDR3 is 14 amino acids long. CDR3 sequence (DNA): TGTGCCAGCCGGGCGGGAGGGGGACCCTACGAGCAGTACTTC. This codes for CASRAGGGPYEQYF.

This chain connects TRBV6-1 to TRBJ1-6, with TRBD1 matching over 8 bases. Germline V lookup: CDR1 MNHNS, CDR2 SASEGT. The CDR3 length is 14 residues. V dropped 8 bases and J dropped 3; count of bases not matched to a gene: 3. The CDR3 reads CASQDRGYNSPLHF. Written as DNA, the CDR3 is TGTGCCAGCCAAGACAGGGGCTATAATTCACCCCTCCACTTT.

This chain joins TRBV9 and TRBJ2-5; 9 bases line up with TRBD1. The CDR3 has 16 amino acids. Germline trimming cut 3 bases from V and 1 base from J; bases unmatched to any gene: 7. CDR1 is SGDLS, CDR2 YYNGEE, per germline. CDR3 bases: TGTGCCAGCAGCGAACCGGGACAGGGCACCCAAGAGACCCAGTACTTC. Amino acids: CASSEPGQGTQETQYF. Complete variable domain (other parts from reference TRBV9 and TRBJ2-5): DSGVTQTPKHLITATGQRVTLRCSPRSGDLSVYWYQQSLDQGLQFLIQYYNGEERAKGNILERFSAQQFPDLHSELNLSSLELGDSALYFCASSEPGQGTQETQYFGPGTRLLVL.

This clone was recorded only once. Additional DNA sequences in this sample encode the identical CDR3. In DNA, the CDR3 is TGTGCCAGCAGTAGGGGTGGTAGCTCCTACAATGAGCAGTTCTTC. Translating gives CASSRGGSSYNEQFF. The V call is TRBV11-3, the J call TRBJ2-1; possibly TRBD1 for D (5 bases). The CDR3 consists of 15 residues. Germline-derived CDR1 and CDR2 are SGHNT and YENEEA. Trimming pared 6 bases from V and 0 bases from J, leaving 12 bases between.

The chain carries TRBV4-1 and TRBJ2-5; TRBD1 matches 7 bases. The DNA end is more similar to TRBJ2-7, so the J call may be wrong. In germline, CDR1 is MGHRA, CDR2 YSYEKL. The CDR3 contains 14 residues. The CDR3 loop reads CASSQVDRVYEQYF. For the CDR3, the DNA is TGCGCCAGCAGCCAAGTTGACAGGGTGTACGAGCAGTACTTC.

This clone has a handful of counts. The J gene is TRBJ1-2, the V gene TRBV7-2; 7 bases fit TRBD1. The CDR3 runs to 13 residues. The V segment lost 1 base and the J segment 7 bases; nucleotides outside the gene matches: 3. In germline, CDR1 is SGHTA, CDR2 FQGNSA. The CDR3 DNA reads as TGTGCCAGCAGCTTAGTAGGGGGCTTTGGCTACACCTTC. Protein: CASSLVGGFGYTF.

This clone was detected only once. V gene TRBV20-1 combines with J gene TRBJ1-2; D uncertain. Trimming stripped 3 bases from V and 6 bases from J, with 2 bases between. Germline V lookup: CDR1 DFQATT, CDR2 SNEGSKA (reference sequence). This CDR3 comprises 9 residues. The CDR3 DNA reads TGCAGTGCTAGCGATGGCTACACCTTC. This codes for CSASDGYTF.

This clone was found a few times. This CDR3 is CASHKGGHPTAGYTF. The CDR3 DNA sequence: TGTGCCAGCCATAAAGGGGGACACCCTACCGCTGGCTACACCTTC. The J gene is TRBJ1-2, the V gene TRBV6-1, with D maybe TRBD1 (6 bases). V lost 8 bases and J lost 7, with 23 bases in between. Per germline, CDR1 MNHNS and CDR2 SASEGT. This CDR3 region has 15 residues.

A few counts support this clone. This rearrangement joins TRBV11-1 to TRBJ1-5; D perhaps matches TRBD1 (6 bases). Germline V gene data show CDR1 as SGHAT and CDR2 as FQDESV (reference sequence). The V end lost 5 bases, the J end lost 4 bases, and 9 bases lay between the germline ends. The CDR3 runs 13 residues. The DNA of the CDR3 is TGTGCCAGCAGCCTAGACAGGAATCAGCCCCAGCATTTT. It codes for CASSLDRNQPQHF.

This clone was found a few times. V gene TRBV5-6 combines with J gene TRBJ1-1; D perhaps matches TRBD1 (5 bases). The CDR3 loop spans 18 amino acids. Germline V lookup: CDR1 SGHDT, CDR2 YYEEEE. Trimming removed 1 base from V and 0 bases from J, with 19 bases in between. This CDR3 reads CASSLQAGVLLMNTEAFF. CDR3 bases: TGTGCCAGCAGCTTGCAAGCGGGGGTGCTTCTCATGAACACTGAAGCTTTCTTT.